Detailed here is one TCR beta chain. The antigen is not known. V shed 6 bases and J shed 4 bases, with 17 bases lying between them. The CDR3 extends over 15 amino acids. CDR1 and CDR2 from the germline V gene are SGHVS and FNYEAQ. The data belong to a study of cytomegalovirus exposure and HLA in healthy donors. Study-wide points: According to the study, around 180 TCR beta chains were cytomegalovirus-associated. The availability of immune exposure information extended only to CMV serostatus. Among the sequence variants, a highly shared cluster was likely an artifact of sequencing. Data from an earlier analysis indicated that most TCR beta V segments were productive either about 87% or about 30% of the time.

Primers for the PCR totalled 60 Vbeta and 13 Jbeta. Some clones are missing from TCRdb's copy, which holds only in-frame ones; the method was immunoSEQ multiplex PCR. The table lists 95,000 to 150,000 clones, roughly 81% of them singletons. The chain joins TRBV7-6 to TRBJ2-3, with D possibly being TRBD2 (7 bases). This TCR came from a woman between 25 and 40 years old in good health and CMV-seronegative. The sequenced material came from PBMCs. For the CDR3, the DNA is TGTGCCAGCAGTCTTGGCAGGGGAGGGGCAGATACGCAGTATTTT. Amino acids: CASSLGRGGADTQYF.